This T cell receptor beta chain appears in the sequencing data of a study of shared clonotypes between healthy human individuals. General study results and limits: Depth was large, yet rarefaction showed that sorted-subset sequencing was incomplete. Clonotypes not shared had lower generation probabilities than those common to all four donors.

Assay used: immunoSEQ multiplex PCR; TCRdb lists only in-frame clones, some missing. The sample includes about 990,000 clones, 75% to 80% seen only once; the top ten take 0.61%. V lost 3 bases, J lost 6 bases, and 4 bases stayed unmatched. CDR1 and CDR2 (germline): LGHNA, YNFKEQ. CDR3 size: 16 residues. A word on this clone: Its antigen is as yet unknown.

Sequenced input: memory CD4+ T cells from PBMCs. Subset defined: CD45RA-negative fraction. This rearrangement joins TRBV4-2 to TRBJ2-2; 13 bases match TRBD2. The origin of this receptor is a man between 18 and 29 years old in good health. Some clones in this sample may be carry-over from other donors' samples. The CDR3 protein is CASSQRLAGGAGELFF. CDR3 bases: TGTGCCAGCAGCCAGAGACTAGCGGGAGGAGCCGGGGAGCTGTTTTTT.